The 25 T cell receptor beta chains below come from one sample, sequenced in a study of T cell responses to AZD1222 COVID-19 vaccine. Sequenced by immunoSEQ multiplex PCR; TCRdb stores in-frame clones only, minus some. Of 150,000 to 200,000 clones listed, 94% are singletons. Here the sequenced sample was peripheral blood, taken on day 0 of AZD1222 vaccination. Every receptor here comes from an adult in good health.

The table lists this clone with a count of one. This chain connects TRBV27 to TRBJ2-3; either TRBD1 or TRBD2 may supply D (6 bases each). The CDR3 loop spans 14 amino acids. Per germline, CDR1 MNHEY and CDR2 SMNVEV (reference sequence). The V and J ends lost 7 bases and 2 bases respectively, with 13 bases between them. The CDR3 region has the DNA TGTGCCAGCAACCGCGGGACACACACAGATACGCAGTATTTT. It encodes CASNRGTHTDTQYF.

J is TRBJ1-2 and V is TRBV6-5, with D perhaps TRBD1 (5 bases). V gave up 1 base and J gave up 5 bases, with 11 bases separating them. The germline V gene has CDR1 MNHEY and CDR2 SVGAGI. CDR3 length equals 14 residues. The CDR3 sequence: CASSYWGTEYGYTF. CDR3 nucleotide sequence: TGTGCCAGCAGTTACTGGGGGACGGAATATGGCTACACCTTC.

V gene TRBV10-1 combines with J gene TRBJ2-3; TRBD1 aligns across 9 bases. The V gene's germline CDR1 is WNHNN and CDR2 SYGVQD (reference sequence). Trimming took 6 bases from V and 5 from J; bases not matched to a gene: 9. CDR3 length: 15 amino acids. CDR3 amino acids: CASRAADRGRDTQYF. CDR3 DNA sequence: TGCGCCAGCAGGGCGGCTGACAGGGGGAGAGATACGCAGTATTTT.

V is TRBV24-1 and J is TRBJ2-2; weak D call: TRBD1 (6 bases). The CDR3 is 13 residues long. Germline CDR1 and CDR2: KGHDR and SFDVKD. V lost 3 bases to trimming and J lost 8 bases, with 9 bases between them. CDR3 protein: CATSDAGVGELFF. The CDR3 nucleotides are TGTGCCACCAGTGATGCAGGGGTTGGGGAGCTGTTTTTT.

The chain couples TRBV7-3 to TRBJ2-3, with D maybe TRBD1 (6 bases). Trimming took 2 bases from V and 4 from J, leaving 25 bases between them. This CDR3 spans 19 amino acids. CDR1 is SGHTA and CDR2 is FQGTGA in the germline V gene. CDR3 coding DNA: TGTGCCAGCAGCTTATTTCGGTCAGGGGTCGGGGAAGATGCAGATACGCAGTATTTT. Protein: CASSLFRSGVGEDADTQYF.

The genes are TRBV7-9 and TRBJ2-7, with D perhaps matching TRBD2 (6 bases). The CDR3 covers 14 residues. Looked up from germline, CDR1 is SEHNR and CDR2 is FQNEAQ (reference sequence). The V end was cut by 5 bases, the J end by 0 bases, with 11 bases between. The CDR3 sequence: CASSPPGSSYEQYF. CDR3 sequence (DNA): TGTGCCAGCAGCCCCCCCGGGAGCTCCTACGAGCAGTACTTC.

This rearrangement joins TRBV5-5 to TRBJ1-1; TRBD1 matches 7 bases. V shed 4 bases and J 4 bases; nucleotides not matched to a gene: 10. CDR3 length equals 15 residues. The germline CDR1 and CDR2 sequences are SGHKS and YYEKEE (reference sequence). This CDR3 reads CASSLYTGVRTEAFF. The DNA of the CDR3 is TGTGCCAGCAGCCTATATACAGGGGTTCGCACTGAAGCTTTCTTT. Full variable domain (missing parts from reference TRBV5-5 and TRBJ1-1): DAGVTQSPTHLIKTRGQQVTLRCSPISGHKSVSWYQQVLGQGPQFIFQYYEKEERGRGNFPDRFSARQFPNYSSELNVNALLLGDSALYLCASSLYTGVRTEAFFGQGTRLTVV.

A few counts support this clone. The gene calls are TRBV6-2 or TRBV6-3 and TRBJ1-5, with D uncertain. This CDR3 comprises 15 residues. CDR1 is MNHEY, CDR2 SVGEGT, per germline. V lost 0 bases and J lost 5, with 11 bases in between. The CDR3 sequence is CASSYSRRVDQPQHF. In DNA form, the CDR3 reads TGTGCCAGCAGTTACTCGAGGAGGGTAGATCAGCCCCAGCATTTT.

The CDR3 spells CASSFVPRSRSYNEQFF. CDR3 bases: TGTGCCAGCAGCTTTGTCCCTCGATCCCGCTCCTACAATGAGCAGTTCTTC. The chain couples TRBV5-8 to TRBJ2-1; D is ambiguous. This CDR3 spans 17 amino acids. V was shortened by 2 bases and J by 0 bases, with 15 bases between the two germline ends. CDR1 and CDR2 (germline): SGHTS, YDEGEE. Based on the CDR3 plus reference TRBV5-8 and TRBJ2-1, the full variable domain is EAGVTQSPTHLIKTRGQQATLRCSPISGHTSVYWYQQALGLGLQFLLWYDEGEERNRGNFPPRFSGRQFPNYSSELNVNALELEDSALYLCASSFVPRSRSYNEQFFGPGTRLTVL.

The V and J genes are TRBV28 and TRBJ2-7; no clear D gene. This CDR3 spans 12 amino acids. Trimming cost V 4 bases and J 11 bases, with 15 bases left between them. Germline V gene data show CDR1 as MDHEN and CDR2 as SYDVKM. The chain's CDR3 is CASSSSTRKEYF. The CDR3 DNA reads TGTGCCAGCAGTTCGTCGACTCGGAAGGAGTACTTC.

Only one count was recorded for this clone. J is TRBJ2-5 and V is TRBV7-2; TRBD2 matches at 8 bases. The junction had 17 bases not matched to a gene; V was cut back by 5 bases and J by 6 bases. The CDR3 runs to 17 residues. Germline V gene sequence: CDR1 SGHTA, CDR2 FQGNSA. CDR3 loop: CASSHRTPGLEIQTQYF. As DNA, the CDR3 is TGTGCCAGCAGCCATCGTACCCCGGGACTAGAGATTCAGACCCAGTACTTC.

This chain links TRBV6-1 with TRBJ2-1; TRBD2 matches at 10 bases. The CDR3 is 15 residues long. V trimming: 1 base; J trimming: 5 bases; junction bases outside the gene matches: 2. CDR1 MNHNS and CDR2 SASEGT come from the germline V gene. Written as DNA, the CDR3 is TGTGCCAGCAGTGAAGGGACTAGCGGTAACAATGAGCAGTTCTTC. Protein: CASSEGTSGNNEQFF.

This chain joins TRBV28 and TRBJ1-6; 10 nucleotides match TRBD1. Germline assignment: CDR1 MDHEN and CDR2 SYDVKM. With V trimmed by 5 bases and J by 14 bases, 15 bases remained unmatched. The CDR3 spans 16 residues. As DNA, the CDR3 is TGTGCCAGCAGTCTATCTGGGGACAGGGGTCCCCAGGCCCTCCACTTT. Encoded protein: CASSLSGDRGPQALHF.

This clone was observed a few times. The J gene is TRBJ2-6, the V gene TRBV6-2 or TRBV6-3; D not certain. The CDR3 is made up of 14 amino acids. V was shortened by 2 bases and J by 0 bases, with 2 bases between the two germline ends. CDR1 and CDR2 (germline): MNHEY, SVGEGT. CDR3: CASSYDSGANVLTF. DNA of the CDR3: TGTGCCAGCAGTTACGACTCTGGGGCCAACGTCCTGACTTTC.

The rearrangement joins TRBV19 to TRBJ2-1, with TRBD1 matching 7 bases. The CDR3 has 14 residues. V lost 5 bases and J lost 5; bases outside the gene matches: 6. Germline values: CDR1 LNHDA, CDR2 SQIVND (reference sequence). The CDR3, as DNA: TGTGCCAGTAGTGTCGCCGGGACAGACAATGAGCAGTTCTTC. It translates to CASSVAGTDNEQFF.

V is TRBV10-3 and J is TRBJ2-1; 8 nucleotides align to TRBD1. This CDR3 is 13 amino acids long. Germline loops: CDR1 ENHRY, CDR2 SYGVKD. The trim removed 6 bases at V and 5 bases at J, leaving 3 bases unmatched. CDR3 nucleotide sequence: TGTGCCATCAGGACAGGGGTTAACAATGAGCAGTTCTTC. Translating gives CAIRTGVNNEQFF.

The CDR3 DNA sequence: TGTGCCAGCAGTTTATACAGGGGACACACTGAAGCTTTCTTT. Translation gives CASSLYRGHTEAFF. The gene calls are TRBV28 and TRBJ1-1; TRBD1 aligns across 7 bases. Germline CDR1 reads MDHEN; CDR2 reads SYDVKM. Trimming at V came to 1 base and at J to 3 bases, leaving 2 bases not matched to a gene. The CDR3 is 14 amino acids.

The CDR3: CATVGAAGSNQPQHF. Here the CDR3 DNA reads TGTGCCACCGTGGGGGCAGCAGGAAGCAATCAGCCCCAGCATTTT. This chain uses TRBV24-1 with TRBJ1-5; weak D call: TRBD1 (6 bases). The CDR3 extends over 15 amino acids. Germline CDR1 KGHDR, CDR2 SFDVKD. V lost 9 bases and J lost 1, with 15 bases in between.

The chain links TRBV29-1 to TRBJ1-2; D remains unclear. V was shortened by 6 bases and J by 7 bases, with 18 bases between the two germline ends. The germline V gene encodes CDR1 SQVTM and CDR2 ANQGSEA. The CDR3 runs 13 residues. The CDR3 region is CSVTRSSIRGYTF. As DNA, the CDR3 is TGCAGCGTCACCCGTTCCTCTATCCGTGGCTACACCTTC.

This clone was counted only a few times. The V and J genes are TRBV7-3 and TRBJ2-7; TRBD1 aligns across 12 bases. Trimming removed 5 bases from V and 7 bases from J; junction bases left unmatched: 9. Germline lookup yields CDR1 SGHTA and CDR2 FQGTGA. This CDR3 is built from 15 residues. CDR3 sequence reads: CASSLSGTGGGEQYF. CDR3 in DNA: TGTGCCAGCAGCCTAAGCGGGACAGGGGGCGGGGAGCAGTACTTC.

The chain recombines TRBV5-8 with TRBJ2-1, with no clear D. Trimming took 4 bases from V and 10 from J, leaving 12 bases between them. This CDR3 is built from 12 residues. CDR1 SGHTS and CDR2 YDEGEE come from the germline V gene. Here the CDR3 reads CASSKNTQEQFF. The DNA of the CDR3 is TGTGCCAGCAGCAAAAACACCCAGGAGCAGTTCTTC.

CDR3 nucleotide sequence: TGCGCCAGCAGCTCCCCGCCCGTAGATACGCAGTATTTT. Its protein product is CASSSPPVDTQYF. The chain couples TRBV5-1 to TRBJ2-3; no clear D. The germline CDR1 and CDR2 sequences are SGHRS and YFSETQ. V was pared by 3 bases and J by 5 bases, with 10 bases between. This CDR3 spans 13 amino acids.

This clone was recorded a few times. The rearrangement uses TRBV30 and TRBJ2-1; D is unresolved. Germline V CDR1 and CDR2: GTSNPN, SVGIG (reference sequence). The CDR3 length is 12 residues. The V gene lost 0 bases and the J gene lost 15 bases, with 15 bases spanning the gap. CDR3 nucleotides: TGTGCCTGGAGTGTAGGTCACACCAATGTGTTCTTC. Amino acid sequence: CAWSVGHTNVFF.

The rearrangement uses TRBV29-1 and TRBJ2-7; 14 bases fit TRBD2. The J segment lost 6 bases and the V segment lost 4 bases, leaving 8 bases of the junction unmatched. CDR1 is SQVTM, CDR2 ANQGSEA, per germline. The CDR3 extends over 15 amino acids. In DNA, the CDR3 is TGCAGCGTTGTGGGACTAGCGGGAGCCGCTGGCGAGCAGTACTTC. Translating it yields CSVVGLAGAAGEQYF.

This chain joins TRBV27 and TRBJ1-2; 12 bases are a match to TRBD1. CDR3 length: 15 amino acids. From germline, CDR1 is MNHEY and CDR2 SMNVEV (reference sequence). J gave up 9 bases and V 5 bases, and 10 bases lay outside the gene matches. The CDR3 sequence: CASSRGTGGSASYTF. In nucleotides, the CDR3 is TGTGCCAGCAGTCGAGGGACAGGGGGCTCCGCGAGCTACACCTTC.